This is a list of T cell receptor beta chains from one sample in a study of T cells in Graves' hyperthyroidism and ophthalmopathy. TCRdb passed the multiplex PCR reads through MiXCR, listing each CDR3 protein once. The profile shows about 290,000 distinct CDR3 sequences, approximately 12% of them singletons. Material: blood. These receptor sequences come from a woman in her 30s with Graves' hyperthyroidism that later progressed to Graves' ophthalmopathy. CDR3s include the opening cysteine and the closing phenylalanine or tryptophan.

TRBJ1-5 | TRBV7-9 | CASSFLGGGYQPQHF
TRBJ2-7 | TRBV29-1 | CSVEAPEDRPYEQYF
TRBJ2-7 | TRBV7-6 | CASSLVPGTAIYEQYF
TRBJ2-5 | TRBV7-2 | CASSLGTGRETQYF
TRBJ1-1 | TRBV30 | CASTTAVNTEAFF
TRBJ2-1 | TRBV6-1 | CASRPLWGTGTSGGGNEQFF
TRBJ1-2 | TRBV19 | CASSAPQRRINYGYTF
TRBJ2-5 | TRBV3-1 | CASSQEHETQYF
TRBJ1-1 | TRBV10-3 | CAISESFVGGAFF
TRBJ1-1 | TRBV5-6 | CASSPPAGYEAFF
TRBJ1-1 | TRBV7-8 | CASSLDRNTEGFF
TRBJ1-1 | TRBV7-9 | CASSPAGTGGNTEAFF